This T cell receptor beta chain is drawn from a study of blood T cell repertoires in COVID-19. Study-level information: Whether acute or convalescent, the COVID-19 samples came from the United States, Italy and Spain. PBMCs, B-cell-depleted T cells, or T cells were the source of the cDNA or gDNA that made up the material.

As handled by the study authors: Reference gene primer amplification yielded estimated nucleated cell counts. Data came from immunoSEQ multiplex PCR; TCRdb stores just in-frame clones and leaves some out. That table supplies the V and J calls and clone size; D and trimming were determined from the DNA. The sample lists hundreds of thousands of clones; around 82% were seen once. Germline CDR1 and CDR2: SGHRS and YFSETQ. The CDR3 contains 15 residues. V was pared by 0 bases and J by 2 bases, with 2 bases of the junction left unmatched. This rearrangement joins TRBV5-1 to TRBJ2-1, with 7 nucleotides matching TRBD1. Sequenced: peripheral blood. The clonotype comes from a human donor in a cohort sampled during active COVID-19. Here the CDR3 reads CASSLVTGAYNEQFF. The CDR3 DNA is TGCGCCAGCAGCTTGGTCACAGGGGCCTACAATGAGCAGTTCTTC. The whole variable domain, remainder taken from reference TRBV5-1 and TRBJ2-1, is KAGVTQTPRYLIKTRGQQVTLSCSPISGHRSVSWYQQTPGQGLQFLFEYFSETQRNKGNFPGRFSGRQFSNSRSEMNVSTLELGDSALYLCASSLVTGAYNEQFFGPGTRLTVL.